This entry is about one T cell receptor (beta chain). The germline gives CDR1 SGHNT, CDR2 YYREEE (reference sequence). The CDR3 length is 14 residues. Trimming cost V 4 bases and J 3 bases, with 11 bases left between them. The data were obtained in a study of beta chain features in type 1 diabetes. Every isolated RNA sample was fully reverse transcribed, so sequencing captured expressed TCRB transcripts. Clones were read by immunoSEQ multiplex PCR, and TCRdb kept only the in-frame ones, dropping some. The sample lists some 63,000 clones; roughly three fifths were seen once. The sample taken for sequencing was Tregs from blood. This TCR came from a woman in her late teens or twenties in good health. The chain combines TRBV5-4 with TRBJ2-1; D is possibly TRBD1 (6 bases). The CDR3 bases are TGTGCCAGCAGCCCACAGGGCGTCTACAATGAGCAGTTCTTC. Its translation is CASSPQGVYNEQFF. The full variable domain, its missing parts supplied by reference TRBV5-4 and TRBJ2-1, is ETGVTQSPTHLIKTRGQQVTLRCSSQSGHNTVSWYQQALGQGPQFIFQYYREEENGRGNFPPRFSGLQFPNYSSELNVNALELDDSALYLCASSPQGVYNEQFFGPGTRLTVL.